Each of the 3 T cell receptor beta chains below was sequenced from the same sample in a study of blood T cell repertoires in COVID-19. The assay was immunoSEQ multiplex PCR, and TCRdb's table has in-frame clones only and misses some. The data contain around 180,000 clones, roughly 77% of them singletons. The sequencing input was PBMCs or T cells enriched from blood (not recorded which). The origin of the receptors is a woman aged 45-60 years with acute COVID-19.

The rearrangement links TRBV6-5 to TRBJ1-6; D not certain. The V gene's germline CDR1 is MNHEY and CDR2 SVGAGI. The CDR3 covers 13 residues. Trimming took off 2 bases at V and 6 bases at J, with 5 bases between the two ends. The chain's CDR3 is CASSYEFNSPLHF. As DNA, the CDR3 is TGTGCCAGCAGTTACGAGTTTAATTCACCCCTCCACTTT.

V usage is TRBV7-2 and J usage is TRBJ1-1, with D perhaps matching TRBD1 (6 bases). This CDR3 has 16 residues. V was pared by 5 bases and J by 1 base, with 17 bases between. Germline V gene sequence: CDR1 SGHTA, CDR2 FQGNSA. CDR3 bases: TGTGCCAGCAGCCTTCTTCTGACAGGCCCGAACACTGAAGCTTTCTTT. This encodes CASSLLLTGPNTEAFF.

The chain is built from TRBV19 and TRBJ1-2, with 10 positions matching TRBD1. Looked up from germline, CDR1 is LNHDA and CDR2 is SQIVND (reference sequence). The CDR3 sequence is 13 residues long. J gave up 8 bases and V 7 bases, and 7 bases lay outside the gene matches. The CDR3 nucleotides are TGTGCCAGTACCCACCGGGACAGGGGAGGCTACACCTTC. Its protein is CASTHRDRGGYTF.